The 28 T cell receptor beta chains reported below all come from one sample, sequenced in a study of T-cell memory formation after mild COVID-19. TCRdb itself ran the 5' RACE reads through MiXCR, one entry per CDR3 protein. The data contain 300,000 to 400,000 distinct CDR3 sequences, roughly 15% of them seen just once; the ten biggest clones take up around 20%. The sequencing input was PBMCs or a T cell subset sorted from them (not recorded which). These receptors originate from a man aged 18-30 years who had mild COVID-19 (a few samples of this study predate the infection). Cell type and time point are not known.

V is TRBV7-9 and J is TRBJ2-7, with TRBD1 identical over 7 bases. The germline CDR1 and CDR2 sequences are SEHNR and FQNEAQ (reference sequence). V lost 5 bases to trimming and J lost 2 bases; unmatched junction nucleotides: 6. The CDR3 has 14 amino acids. CDR3 in DNA: TGTGCCAGCAGCCCGGCAGGGGGACCCTACGAGCAGTACGTC. It yields the protein CASSPAGGPYEQYV.

The rearrangement joins TRBV4-1 to TRBJ2-2; 9 bases line up with TRBD2. The CDR3 covers 16 residues. CDR1 is MGHRA, CDR2 YSYEKL, per germline. V gave up 1 base and J gave up 7 bases; unmatched junction bases: 7. For the CDR3, the DNA is TGCGCCAGCAGCCAAGTTGCGGGGGGGCTTATCGGGGAGCTGTTTTTT. It yields the protein CASSQVAGGLIGELFF.

CDR3 loop: CASSVGLAGTASNTGELFF. In DNA form, the CDR3 reads TGTGCCAGCAGCGTAGGTCTTGCCGGGACAGCCTCGAACACCGGGGAGCTGTTTTTT. This chain connects TRBV9 to TRBJ2-2, with 7 bases matching TRBD1. CDR3 length equals 19 residues. The V gene end was trimmed by 0 bases and the J gene end by 0 bases; junction bases not matched to a gene: 11. CDR1 and CDR2 from the germline V gene are SGDLS and YYNGEE.

This clonotype was seen a few times. The chain recombines TRBV7-6 with TRBJ2-1, with 9 bases identical to TRBD2. Germline V gene data show CDR1 as SGHVS and CDR2 as FNYEAQ. This CDR3 is built from 14 residues. Losses at the gene ends were 7 bases for V and 3 bases for J; bases not matched to a gene: 4. The DNA for the CDR3 is TGTGCCAGCATGGCGGGGGGGAGCTACAATGAGCAGTTCTTC. It yields the protein CASMAGGSYNEQFF.

The V and J genes are TRBV12-3 or TRBV12-4 and TRBJ1-6; D is ambiguous. The CDR3 runs 12 residues. V was clipped by 5 bases and J by 11 bases, with 10 bases between them. The CDR3 here is CASSPPFTPLHF. The DNA of the CDR3 is TGTGCCAGCAGTCCCCCTTTTACACCCCTCCACTTT.

This clonotype has only a few counts. This sequence joins TRBV4-2 and TRBJ2-5; 8 nucleotides align to TRBD2. Germline V CDR1 and CDR2: LGHNA, YNFKEQ. The V gene end was trimmed by 0 bases and the J gene end by 4 bases; junction bases not matched to a gene: 4. The CDR3 totals 15 residues. In nucleotides, the CDR3 is TGTGCCAGCAGCCAAGATTACGGGGGGGCAGAGACCCAGTACTTC. Translated: CASSQDYGGAETQYF.

This clonotype was counted between two and nine times. V is TRBV6-1 and J is TRBJ2-4; 7 bases are shared with TRBD2. This CDR3 region has 16 residues. Germline CDR1 and CDR2: MNHNS and SASEGT. The V and J ends lost 1 base and 1 base, in that order; junction bases with no gene match: 4. Here the CDR3 reads CASSEVRGGAKNIQYF. The CDR3 nucleotides read TGTGCCAGCAGTGAAGTCCGGGGAGGGGCCAAAAACATTCAGTACTTC.

This clonotype was detected only once. The chain employs TRBV5-6 and TRBJ1-1; 7 nucleotides align to TRBD1. V trimming: 4 bases; J trimming: 4 bases; junction bases outside the gene matches: 16. The CDR3 totals 17 residues. CDR1 is SGHDT, CDR2 YYEEEE, per germline. The CDR3 here is CASSRRETGIHSTEAFF. For the CDR3, the DNA is TGTGCCAGCAGCCGGAGGGAGACAGGGATACATAGCACTGAAGCTTTCTTT.

This clonotype was detected a few times. The chain uses TRBV5-1 and TRBJ2-3; 9 bases align to TRBD1. This CDR3 is 15 amino acids long. V dropped 0 bases and J dropped 3; count of bases not matched to a gene: 2. CDR1 is SGHRS, CDR2 YFSETQ, per germline. The CDR3 spells CASSLEGQGTDTQYF. The CDR3 nucleotides are TGCGCCAGCAGCTTGGAAGGACAGGGGACAGATACGCAGTATTTT.

The chain carries TRBV20-1 and TRBJ1-2; D ambiguous. CDR1 DFQATT and CDR2 SNEGSKA come from the germline V gene (reference sequence). Deletions cut 0 bases from V and 6 bases from J, with 11 bases between. This CDR3 contains 13 residues. DNA of the CDR3: TGCAGTGCTAGAGAATTGCGTTGGGATGGCTACACCTTC. Translating gives CSARELRWDGYTF.

This clonotype was seen more than once but under ten times. The chain recombines TRBV6-5 with TRBJ2-3; 7 bases line up with TRBD1. CDR3 length: 14 amino acids. Germline V CDR1 and CDR2: MNHEY, SVGAGI. The ends lost 6 bases at V and 3 bases at J; junction bases unmatched: 6. The CDR3 region is CASRRDSLTDTQYF. The CDR3 DNA is TGTGCCAGCAGACGGGACAGCTTAACAGATACGCAGTATTTT.

This clonotype occurred many times. The rearrangement joins TRBV6-5 to TRBJ2-1; no definite D call. Trimming stripped 4 bases from V and 5 bases from J, with 3 bases between. The CDR3 length is 11 residues. Per the germline V gene, CDR1 is MNHEY and CDR2 is SVGAGI. The CDR3 is CASSSHNEQFF. The DNA of the CDR3 is TGTGCCAGCAGTTCCCACAATGAGCAGTTCTTC.

J is TRBJ1-6 and V is TRBV10-3; weak D call: TRBD1 (5 bases). CDR1 and CDR2 (germline): ENHRY, SYGVKD. The V gene lost 6 bases and the J gene lost 8 bases, with 11 bases spanning the gap. The CDR3 is 13 residues long. Here the CDR3 reads CAIRPGTYSPLHF. In DNA, the CDR3 is TGTGCCATCAGACCCGGGACCTATTCACCCCTCCACTTT.

This chain connects TRBV11-3 to TRBJ2-1, with D perhaps given as TRBD1 or TRBD2 (6 bases each). Germline V gene data show CDR1 as SGHNT and CDR2 as YENEEA. The V end was cut by 2 bases, the J end by 4 bases, with 12 bases between. This CDR3 comprises 15 residues. The CDR3 here is CASSLYGGPYNEQFF. CDR3 nucleotide sequence: TGTGCCAGCAGCTTATACGGGGGCCCTTACAATGAGCAGTTCTTC. Looking up the rest from reference TRBV11-3 and TRBJ2-1 gives the full variable domain: EAGVVQSPRYKIIEKKQPVAFWCNPISGHNTLYWYLQNLGQGPELLIRYENEEAVDDSQLPKDRFSAERLKGVDSTLKIQPAELGDSAVYLCASSLYGGPYNEQFFGPGTRLTVL.

This clonotype has more than one count but fewer than ten. V is TRBV5-1 and J is TRBJ2-1, with 7 bases aligning to TRBD2. Trimming cost V 4 bases and J 9 bases; bases outside gene matches: 13. This CDR3 is built from 15 residues. CDR1 SGHRS and CDR2 YFSETQ come from the germline V gene. The DNA for the CDR3 is TGCGCCAGCAGCGGCGGGACTATCATCGGGGTTGAGCAGTTCTTC. Its protein is CASSGGTIIGVEQFF.

The V call is TRBV6-6, the J call TRBJ2-7; no clear D gene. CDR1 is MNHNY and CDR2 is SVGAGI in the germline V gene (reference sequence). The CDR3 loop spans 13 amino acids. Trimming removed 2 bases at V and 2 bases at J, with 7 bases between. The CDR3 nucleotides read TGTGCCAGCAGTTACGGGGATACCTACGAGCAGTACTTC. It specifies CASSYGDTYEQYF.

The rearrangement joins TRBV20-1 to TRBJ2-2; D unclear. Germline-derived CDR1 and CDR2 are DFQATT and SNEGSKA (reference sequence). The V end lost 3 bases, the J end lost 4 bases, and 9 bases lay between the germline ends. This CDR3 is 13 amino acids long. The CDR3 coding sequence is TGCAGTGCTAGTAGCATGGGCACCGGGGAGCTGTTTTTT. Translating gives CSASSMGTGELFF.

This clonotype was seen at least ten times. The chain uses TRBV5-1 and TRBJ2-3; 8 bases align to TRBD1. The V segment lost 4 bases and the J segment 1 base; nucleotides outside the gene matches: 5. The CDR3 consists of 15 residues. In germline, CDR1 is SGHRS, CDR2 YFSETQ. The CDR3 region is CASSPTGGGTDTQYF. CDR3 bases: TGCGCCAGCAGCCCCACAGGGGGAGGCACAGATACGCAGTATTTT.

The rearrangement links TRBV6-6 to TRBJ2-2, with TRBD1 as a possible D gene (5 bases). Germline values: CDR1 MNHNY, CDR2 SVGAGI (reference sequence). The CDR3 is 15 amino acids. Trimming removed 5 bases from V and 5 bases from J, with 15 bases in between. The CDR3, as DNA: TGTGCCAGCAGTCACCGTGGCAGGGTTACCGGGGAGCTGTTTTTT. It is translated as CASSHRGRVTGELFF.

This clonotype turned up a few times. CDR3 protein: CATSDLPGSSTDTQYF. The CDR3, as DNA: TGTGCCACCAGTGATTTACCAGGGTCCAGCACAGATACGCAGTATTTT. This sequence joins TRBV24-1 and TRBJ2-3, with D possibly TRBD1 on 5 matching bases. CDR1 and CDR2 from the germline V gene are KGHDR and SFDVKD. The germline V and J ends were trimmed by 1 base and 0 bases, with 10 bases remaining between them. This CDR3 spans 16 amino acids.

The rearrangement joins TRBV4-1 to TRBJ2-7; the match to TRBD1 covers 8 bases. CDR3 length equals 15 residues. The V gene end was trimmed by 0 bases and the J gene end by 3 bases; junction bases not matched to a gene: 4. Germline V gene data show CDR1 as MGHRA and CDR2 as YSYEKL. The CDR3 DNA is TGCGCCAGCAGCCAAGAACAGGGGGTTGGCTACGAGCAGTACTTC. Amino acids: CASSQEQGVGYEQYF.

The table lists this clonotype with a few counts. The chain couples TRBV28 to TRBJ1-1, with a possible D match to TRBD1 (5 bases). Germline lookup yields CDR1 MDHEN and CDR2 SYDVKM. V was shortened by 10 bases and J by 4 bases, with 16 bases between the two germline ends. The CDR3 loop spans 13 amino acids. In DNA, the CDR3 is TGTGCCACCCTCCCGGTGGGGGGCACTGAAGCTTTCTTT. It is translated as CATLPVGGTEAFF.

A few counts support this clonotype. The chain joins TRBV6-2 or TRBV6-3 to TRBJ2-7, with no clear D. The germline V gene has CDR1 MNHEY and CDR2 SVGEGT. With 5 bases removed from V and 4 bases from J, the gap between germline ends came to 15 bases. The CDR3 sequence is 14 residues long. The CDR3 here is CASSKPPVVYEQYV. The CDR3 DNA sequence: TGTGCCAGCAGTAAACCCCCGGTGGTGTACGAGCAGTACGTC.

A few counts support this clonotype. V usage is TRBV6-5 and J usage is TRBJ2-2; D may be TRBD1 (6 bases). Germline loops: CDR1 MNHEY, CDR2 SVGAGI. This CDR3 has 15 residues. Deletions cut 6 bases from V and 4 bases from J, with 15 bases between. The CDR3 here is CASRTDSFLTGELFF. In DNA, the CDR3 is TGTGCCAGCAGAACGGACAGTTTTCTCACCGGGGAGCTGTTTTTT.

This clonotype came up a few times. V usage is TRBV5-1 and J usage is TRBJ2-1, with D perhaps matching TRBD2 (5 bases). The CDR3 has 15 amino acids. The V gene's germline CDR1 is SGHRS and CDR2 YFSETQ. Trimming pared 3 bases from V and 5 bases from J, leaving 15 bases between. CDR3 amino acids: CASSYTPEVHNEQFF. The DNA of the CDR3 is TGCGCCAGCAGCTATACGCCGGAGGTTCACAATGAGCAGTTCTTC.

The chain has TRBV7-9 and TRBJ1-4; D unclear. V dropped 3 bases and J dropped 7 bases, with 15 bases sitting between them. The CDR3 loop spans 15 amino acids. Per germline, CDR1 SEHNR and CDR2 FQNEAQ (reference sequence). DNA for the CDR3: TGTGCCAGCAGCTTGGTAGGGAGGGTTGGTGAAAAACTGTTTTTT. Amino acid sequence: CASSLVGRVGEKLFF.

V usage is TRBV2 and J usage is TRBJ2-1; TRBD2 agrees at 8 bases. Germline V gives CDR1 SNHLY, CDR2 FYNNEI. Trimming took 3 bases from V and 3 from J; bases not matched to a gene: 7. This CDR3 region has 16 residues. The CDR3 DNA is TGTGCCAGCAGTGACCCTAGCGGGCCCAACTACAATGAGCAGTTCTTC. Amino acid sequence: CASSDPSGPNYNEQFF.

This clonotype was seen only a few times. This chain connects TRBV20-1 to TRBJ2-7, with no clear D. CDR3 length: 15 amino acids. Trimming pared 6 bases from V and 1 base from J, leaving 19 bases between. Germline CDR1 reads DFQATT; CDR2 reads SNEGSKA (reference sequence). CDR3 nucleotides: TGCAGTGCACCCGACGCCCTGGTGGGGTCCTACGAGCAGTACTTC. The encoded protein is CSAPDALVGSYEQYF.